This paragraph reports one T cell receptor beta chain. A read error is possible here, since a much larger clone lies one base away. This record comes from a study of blood T cells in healthy people across ages. Study in general: Per two T cells, about one barcoded beta molecule was captured through template switching.

The CDR3 spans 15 residues. After removal of 0 bases from V and 11 bases from J, the junction contained 11 bases not matched to a gene. Germline CDR1 and CDR2: SQVTM and ANQGSEA. Primed by a sample-barcoded 5' primer and a J-beta primer mix, a second PCR proceeded for about 6 to 12 cycles. TCRdb re-analysed the 5' RACE reads in MiXCR, keeping a single row per CDR3 protein. This table holds approximately 790,000 distinct CDR3 sequences, about 59% found once. The sequenced sample was blood. The J gene is TRBJ2-5, the V gene TRBV29-1, with TRBD2 identical over 11 bases. The sequence derives from a man aged 25 to 40 in good health. In DNA form, the CDR3 reads TGCAGCGTTGAAGACCCTAGCGGGGGGCACCTAGTTCAGTACTTC. Amino acids: CSVEDPSGGHLVQYF.